This TCR beta chain was sequenced for a study of OX40 agonist ivuxolimab in advanced cancers. Study observations and caveats: Expanded peripheral T cells had an undetermined antigen specificity.

Turning to this clone: The antigen is unknown.

Clones were sequenced by immunoSEQ multiplex PCR, and TCRdb holds only the in-frame ones, with some missing. The sample lists about 77,000 clones; 87% were seen once. Sequences were derived from CD4+ or CD8+ T cells sorted from blood, sampled in a trial of the OX40 agonist ivuxolimab. The TCR was taken from an adult with an advanced solid tumor such as melanoma, head and neck, liver or kidney cancer.

This CDR3 is CASSSIRGVGNEKLFF. The CDR3 DNA sequence: TGTGCCAGCAGCTCCATACGGGGTGTGGGTAATGAAAAACTGTTTTTT. The chain links TRBV7-8 to TRBJ1-4; D is undetermined. Germline assignment: CDR1 SGHVS and CDR2 FQNEAQ. The CDR3 loop spans 16 amino acids. The V end was cut by 4 bases, the J end by 4 bases, with 16 bases between.